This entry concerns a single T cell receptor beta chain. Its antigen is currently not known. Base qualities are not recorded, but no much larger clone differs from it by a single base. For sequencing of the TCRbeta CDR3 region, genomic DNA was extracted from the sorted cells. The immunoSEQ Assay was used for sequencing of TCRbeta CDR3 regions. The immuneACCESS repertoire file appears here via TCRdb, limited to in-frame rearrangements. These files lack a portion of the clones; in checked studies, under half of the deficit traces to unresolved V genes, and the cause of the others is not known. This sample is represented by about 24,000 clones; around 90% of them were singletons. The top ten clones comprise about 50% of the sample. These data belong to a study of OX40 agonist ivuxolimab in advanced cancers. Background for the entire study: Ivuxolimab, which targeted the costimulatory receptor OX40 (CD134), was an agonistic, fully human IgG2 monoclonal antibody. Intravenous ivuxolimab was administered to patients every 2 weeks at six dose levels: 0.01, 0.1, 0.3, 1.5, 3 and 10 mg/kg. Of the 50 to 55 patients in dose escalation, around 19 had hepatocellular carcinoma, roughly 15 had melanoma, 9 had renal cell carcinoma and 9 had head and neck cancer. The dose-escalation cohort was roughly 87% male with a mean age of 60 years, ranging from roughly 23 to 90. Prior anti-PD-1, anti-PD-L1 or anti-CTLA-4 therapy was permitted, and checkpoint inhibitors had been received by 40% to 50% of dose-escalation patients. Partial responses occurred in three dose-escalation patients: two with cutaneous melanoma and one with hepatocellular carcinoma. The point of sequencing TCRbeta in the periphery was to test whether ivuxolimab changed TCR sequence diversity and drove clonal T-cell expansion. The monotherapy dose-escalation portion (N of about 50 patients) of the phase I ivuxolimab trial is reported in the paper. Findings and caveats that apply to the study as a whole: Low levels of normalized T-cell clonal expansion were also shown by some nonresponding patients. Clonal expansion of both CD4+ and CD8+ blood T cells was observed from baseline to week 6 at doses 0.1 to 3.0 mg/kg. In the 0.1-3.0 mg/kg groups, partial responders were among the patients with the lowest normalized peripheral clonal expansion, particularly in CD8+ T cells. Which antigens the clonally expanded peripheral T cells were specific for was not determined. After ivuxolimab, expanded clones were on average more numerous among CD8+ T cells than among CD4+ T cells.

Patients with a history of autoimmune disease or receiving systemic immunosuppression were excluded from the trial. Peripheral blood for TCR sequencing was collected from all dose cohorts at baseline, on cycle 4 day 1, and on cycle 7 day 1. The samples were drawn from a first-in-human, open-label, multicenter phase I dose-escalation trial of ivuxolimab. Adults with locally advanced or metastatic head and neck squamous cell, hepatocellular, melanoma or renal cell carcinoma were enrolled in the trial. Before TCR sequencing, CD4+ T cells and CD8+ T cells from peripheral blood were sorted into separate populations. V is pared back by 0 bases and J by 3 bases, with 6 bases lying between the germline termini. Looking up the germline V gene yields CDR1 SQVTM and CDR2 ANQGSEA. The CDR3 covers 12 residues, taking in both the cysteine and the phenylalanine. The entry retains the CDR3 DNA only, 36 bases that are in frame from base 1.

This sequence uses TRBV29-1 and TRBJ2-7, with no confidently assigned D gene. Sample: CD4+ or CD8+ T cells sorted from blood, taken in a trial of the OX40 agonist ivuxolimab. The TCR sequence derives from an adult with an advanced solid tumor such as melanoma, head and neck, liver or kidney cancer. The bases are TGCAGCGTTGAAGAGGGCTACTACGAGCAGTACTTC. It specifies CSVEEGYYEQYF.